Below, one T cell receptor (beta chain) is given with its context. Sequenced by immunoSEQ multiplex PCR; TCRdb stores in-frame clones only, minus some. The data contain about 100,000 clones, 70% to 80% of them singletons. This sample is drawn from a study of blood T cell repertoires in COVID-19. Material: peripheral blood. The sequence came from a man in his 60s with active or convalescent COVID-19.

The CDR3 protein is CASSVQGNTEAFF. DNA for the CDR3: TGTGCCAGCAGTGTCCAGGGGAACACTGAAGCTTTCTTT. V is TRBV6-6 and J is TRBJ1-1; a possible D gene is TRBD1 (5 bases). V gave up 5 bases and J gave up 1 base, with 8 bases separating them. From germline, CDR1 is MNHNY and CDR2 SVGAGI (reference sequence). CDR3 length: 13 residues.